The 22 T cell receptor beta chains presented below share a single source sample, sequenced in a study of CD8 T cells in ankylosing spondylitis. TCRdb independently ran MiXCR on the 5' RACE reads; one entry per CDR3 protein. Of 35,000 to 40,000 distinct CDR3 sequences listed, about 15% are singletons. The source material was blood. The receptors shown here come from a male donor with ankylosing spondylitis or in good health (not recorded which).

The chain employs TRBV6-2 or TRBV6-3 and TRBJ2-3; 8 nucleotides line up with TRBD1. Germline loops: CDR1 MNHEY, CDR2 SVGEGT. This CDR3 is built from 14 residues. With V trimmed by 6 bases and J by 3 bases, 5 bases remained unmatched. The CDR3: CASSRRTGTDTQYF. CDR3 nucleotide sequence: TGTGCCAGCAGCCGACGGACAGGGACAGATACGCAGTATTTT.

The chain recombines TRBV9 with TRBJ2-2, with TRBD2 matching 9 bases. This CDR3 has 16 residues. Per the germline V gene, CDR1 is SGDLS and CDR2 is YYNGEE. Trimming removed 4 bases from V and 5 bases from J; junction bases left unmatched: 9. The DNA of the CDR3 is TGTGCCAGCAGCCCGGTGGCTAGCGGGAAAACCGGGGAGCTGTTTTTT. Its translation: CASSPVASGKTGELFF.

The table lists this clonotype with a few counts. Sequence at one end of the junction differs from germline and may be a read error. The chain is built from TRBV28 and TRBJ2-3; maybe TRBD2 (6 bases). This CDR3 spans 13 amino acids. The germline V gene has CDR1 MDHEN and CDR2 SYDVKM. The CDR3: CASSLIGTRSNHF. For the CDR3, the DNA is TGTGCCAGCAGTTTAATCGGGACTCGCTCGAATCATTTT.

In its sample, this clonotype was seen many times. DNA for the CDR3: TGCAGTGCTAGAGAGGGAGGACTAGCCAAAAACATTCAGTACTTC. Protein sequence: CSAREGGLAKNIQYF. This sequence joins TRBV20-1 and TRBJ2-4; tentatively, D is TRBD2 (6 bases). This CDR3 contains 15 residues. CDR1 and CDR2 from the germline V gene are DFQATT and SNEGSKA (reference sequence). Trimming shortened V by 0 bases and J by 0 bases, and 9 bases separated the two germline ends.

This clonotype was observed a few times. The chain combines TRBV5-5 with TRBJ1-1; unclear D gene. Germline V lookup: CDR1 SGHKS, CDR2 YYEKEE (reference sequence). The CDR3 length is 12 residues. V was clipped by 0 bases and J by 7 bases, with 7 bases between them. The CDR3: CASSLAGIEAFF. CDR3 DNA sequence: TGTGCCAGCAGCTTGGCCGGAATTGAAGCTTTCTTT.

The rearrangement uses TRBV4-1 and TRBJ2-7; TRBD2 agrees at 11 bases. Per the germline V gene, CDR1 is MGHRA and CDR2 is YSYEKL. The V and J ends lost 1 base and 4 bases, in that order; junction bases with no gene match: 3. The CDR3 spans 15 residues. CDR3 region: CASSQVGTSGYEQYF. For the CDR3, the DNA is TGCGCCAGCAGCCAAGTCGGGACTAGCGGTTACGAGCAGTACTTC.

The sample holds a few counts of this clonotype. This rearrangement joins TRBV28 to TRBJ2-4, with D perhaps TRBD1 or TRBD2 (5 bases each). Trimming shortened V by 5 bases and J by 0 bases, and 14 bases separated the two germline ends. The germline gives CDR1 MDHEN, CDR2 SYDVKM. The CDR3 totals 16 residues. This CDR3 is CASSVDLGVAKNIQYF. CDR3 bases: TGTGCCAGCAGTGTGGACTTGGGGGTAGCCAAAAACATTCAGTACTTC.

The chain links TRBV5-5 to TRBJ2-1, with a tentative D call TRBD2 (6 bases). V shed 0 bases and J shed 3 bases, with 7 bases lying between them. The CDR3 is 14 residues long. Germline CDR1 and CDR2: SGHKS and YYEKEE (reference sequence). In DNA, the CDR3 is TGTGCCAGCAGCTTGGGACTAGGCTACAATGAGCAGTTCTTC. It is translated as CASSLGLGYNEQFF.

This clonotype came up a few times. The V and J genes are TRBV20-1 and TRBJ2-7; no firm D call. There are 11 residues in the CDR3. Trimming took 6 bases from V and 8 from J, leaving 14 bases between them. Germline CDR1 is DFQATT and CDR2 is SNEGSKA (reference sequence). The CDR3, as DNA: TGCAGTGCAAGGCTGGGCAACAAGCAGTACGTC. Protein: CSARLGNKQYV.

This rearrangement joins TRBV11-3 to TRBJ2-2, with D perhaps TRBD1 (6 bases). The germline gives CDR1 SGHNT, CDR2 YENEEA. The CDR3 sequence is 14 residues long. The V gene lost 2 bases and the J gene lost 5 bases, with 9 bases spanning the gap. The CDR3 is CASSLYRATGELFF. In DNA, the CDR3 is TGTGCCAGCAGCTTATACAGGGCAACCGGGGAGCTGTTTTTT.

In its sample, this clonotype is medium-sized. This chain joins TRBV4-1 and TRBJ1-5; TRBD1 might be the D (6 bases). Germline CDR1 is MGHRA and CDR2 is YSYEKL. CDR3 length: 16 amino acids. Trimming removed 2 bases at V and 5 bases at J, with 16 bases between. The CDR3 region has the DNA TGCGCCAGCAGCCAACCTTCCGGGGGGACACATCAGCCCCAGCATTTT. Its translation: CASSQPSGGTHQPQHF.

This clonotype was counted only a few times. The chain is built from TRBV18 and TRBJ2-1; unclear D gene. The CDR3 runs to 14 residues. Germline V gives CDR1 KGHSH, CDR2 LQKENI. Trimming pared 3 bases from V and 0 bases from J, leaving 6 bases between. CDR3 in DNA: TGTGCCAGCTCACCGGCAAGCTCCTACAATGAGCAGTTCTTC. Translation gives CASSPASSYNEQFF.

This clonotype was counted between two and nine times. This sequence joins TRBV29-1 and TRBJ2-1; TRBD2 aligns across 11 bases. Per germline, CDR1 SQVTM and CDR2 ANQGSEA. The CDR3 covers 14 residues. Trimming took 5 bases from V and 9 from J; bases not matched to a gene: 9. The CDR3 spells CSVRLAGGGGEQFF. In nucleotides, the CDR3 is TGCAGCGTTCGCCTAGCGGGAGGAGGGGGTGAGCAGTTCTTC.

The chain carries TRBV7-3 and TRBJ2-3; 10 bases are shared with TRBD2. Germline assignment: CDR1 SGHTA and CDR2 FQGTGA. J was trimmed by 0 bases and V by 5 bases; bases with no gene match: 2. The CDR3 is 15 residues long. The CDR3 DNA sequence: TGTGCCAGCAGCCGACTAGCGGGCAGCACAGATACGCAGTATTTT. It translates to CASSRLAGSTDTQYF.

This clonotype was found a few times. The genes are TRBV15 and TRBJ2-7; weak D call: TRBD2 (5 bases). Between the trimmed V and J ends, which lost 0 bases and 6 bases, there was a span of 9 bases. CDR3 length: 13 residues. Germline CDR1 and CDR2: LNHNV and YYDKDF (reference sequence). CDR3 in amino acids: CATSRDLGVEQYF. DNA for the CDR3: TGTGCCACCAGCAGAGATTTGGGAGTCGAGCAGTACTTC.

This clonotype turned up a few times. The V call is TRBV4-3, the J call TRBJ2-1, with 9 nucleotides matching TRBD1. The CDR3 loop spans 16 amino acids. V lost 2 bases and J lost 3; bases outside the gene matches: 5. From germline, CDR1 is LGHNA and CDR2 YSLEER. CDR3 in DNA: TGCGCCAGCAGCCAATTGACAGGGGGAGACTACAATGAGCAGTTCTTC. Its translation is CASSQLTGGDYNEQFF.

In its sample, this clonotype was seen a few times. The chain joins TRBV4-1 to TRBJ2-2; D unresolved. V was clipped by 0 bases and J by 3 bases, with 14 bases between them. The CDR3 sequence is 17 residues long. The germline V gene encodes CDR1 MGHRA and CDR2 YSYEKL. CDR3 bases: TGCGCCAGCAGCCAAGATCTCAGGTCTTGGGACACCGGGGAGCTGTTTTTT. It yields the protein CASSQDLRSWDTGELFF.

This clonotype was counted many times. The chain couples TRBV21-1 to TRBJ1-1; TRBD1, the table's D call, was not compared with the DNA. TRBV21-1 is a known pseudogene. The CDR3 is made up of 16 amino acids. CDR3 residues: CASSTPKGTTNTEAFF. The CDR3 bases are TGTGCCAGCAGCACCCCAAAGGGGACCACTAACACTGAAGCTTTCTTT.

This clonotype has more than one count but fewer than ten. V and J are TRBV20-1 and TRBJ2-2; D is unresolved. CDR1 is DFQATT, CDR2 SNEGSKA, per germline (reference sequence). V gave up 0 bases and J gave up 0 bases, with 8 bases separating them. This CDR3 spans 15 amino acids. DNA for the CDR3: TGCAGTGCTAGAGATTCTGGCGCGAACACCGGGGAGCTGTTTTTT. Translating gives CSARDSGANTGELFF.

This chain's CDR3 is CASSRTSGGLPGNEQFF. Here the CDR3 DNA reads TGTGCCAGCAGCCGGACTAGCGGGGGCCTTCCGGGGAATGAGCAGTTCTTC. This sequence joins TRBV7-2 and TRBJ2-1, with 13 positions matching TRBD2. V shed 5 bases, J shed 7 bases, and the junction held 11 bases outside the gene matches. Germline V gene data show CDR1 as SGHTA and CDR2 as FQGNSA. The CDR3 loop spans 17 amino acids.

The V gene is TRBV29-1, the J gene TRBJ2-1, with D unclear. Germline V gene data show CDR1 as SQVTM and CDR2 as ANQGSEA. The CDR3 loop spans 11 amino acids. V lost 4 bases, J lost 4 bases, and 5 bases lay in between. The CDR3 sequence is CSVVGYNEQFF. For the CDR3, the DNA is TGCAGCGTTGTGGGGTACAATGAGCAGTTCTTC.

This clonotype was observed a few times. The J gene is TRBJ1-1, the V gene TRBV7-9; D uncertain. Trimming stripped 4 bases from V and 1 base from J, with 10 bases between. This CDR3 contains 14 residues. Germline CDR1 is SEHNR and CDR2 is FQNEAQ (reference sequence). This CDR3 reads CASSYGRGNTEAFF. The CDR3 nucleotides read TGTGCCAGCAGCTACGGTCGGGGGAACACTGAAGCTTTCTTT.